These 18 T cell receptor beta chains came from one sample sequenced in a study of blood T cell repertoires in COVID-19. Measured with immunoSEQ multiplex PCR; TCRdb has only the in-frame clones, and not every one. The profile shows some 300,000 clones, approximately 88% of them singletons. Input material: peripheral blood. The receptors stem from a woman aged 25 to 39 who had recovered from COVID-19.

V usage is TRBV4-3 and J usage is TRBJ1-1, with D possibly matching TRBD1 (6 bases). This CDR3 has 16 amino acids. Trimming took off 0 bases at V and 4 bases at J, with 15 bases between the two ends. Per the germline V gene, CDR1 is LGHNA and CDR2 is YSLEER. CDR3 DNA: TGCGCCAGCAGCCAAGATCCCATTACAGGGTCCACTGAAGCTTTCTTT. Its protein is CASSQDPITGSTEAFF.

The CDR3 region has the DNA TGTGCCAGTAGTATACCAGGCCCCAATCAGCCCCAGCATTTT. As protein: CASSIPGPNQPQHF. The rearrangement links TRBV19 to TRBJ1-5; D not resolved. The CDR3 is made up of 14 amino acids. V was cut by 2 bases and J by 3 bases, with 8 bases left in between. CDR1 is LNHDA, CDR2 SQIVND, per germline (reference sequence).

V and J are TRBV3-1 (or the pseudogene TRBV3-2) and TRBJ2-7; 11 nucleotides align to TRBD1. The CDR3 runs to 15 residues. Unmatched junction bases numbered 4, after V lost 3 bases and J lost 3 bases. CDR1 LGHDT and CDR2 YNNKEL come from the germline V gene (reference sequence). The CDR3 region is CASSQAGTGGYEQYF. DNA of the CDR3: TGTGCCAGCAGCCAGGCCGGGACAGGGGGCTACGAGCAGTACTTC.

CDR3 DNA: TGTGCCAGCTCGGGGCAGGGGAATCAGCCCCAGCATTTT. Its protein is CASSGQGNQPQHF. The chain employs TRBV7-9 and TRBJ1-5; D possibly corresponds to TRBD1 (6 bases). The V gene lost 8 bases and the J gene lost 4 bases, with 12 bases spanning the gap. Germline V lookup: CDR1 SEHNR, CDR2 FQNEAQ (reference sequence). This CDR3 is 13 amino acids long. Full variable domain (rest looked up from reference TRBV7-9 and TRBJ1-5): DTGVSQNPRHKITKRGQNVTFRCDPISEHNRLYWYRQTLGQGPEFLTYFQNEAQLEKSRLLSDRFSAERPKGSFSTLEIQRTEQGDSAMYLCASSGQGNQPQHFGDGTRLSIL.

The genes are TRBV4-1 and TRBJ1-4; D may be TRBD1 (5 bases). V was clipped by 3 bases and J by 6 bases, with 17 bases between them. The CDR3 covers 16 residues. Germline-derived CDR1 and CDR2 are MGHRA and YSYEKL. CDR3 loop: CASSHGGEGKDEKLFF. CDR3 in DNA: TGCGCCAGCAGCCACGGAGGGGAGGGAAAAGATGAAAAACTGTTTTTT.

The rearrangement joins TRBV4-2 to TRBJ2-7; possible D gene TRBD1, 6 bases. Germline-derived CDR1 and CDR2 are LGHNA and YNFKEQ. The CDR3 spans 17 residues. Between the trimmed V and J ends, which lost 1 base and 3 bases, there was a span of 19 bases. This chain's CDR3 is CASSQGLGTPARYEQYF. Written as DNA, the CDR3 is TGTGCCAGCAGCCAAGGATTGGGGACACCCGCCCGCTACGAGCAGTACTTC.

CDR3 residues: CATSDFRGHKGVGNQPQHF. The CDR3, as DNA: TGTGCCACCAGTGATTTCAGGGGGCATAAGGGAGTCGGCAATCAGCCCCAGCATTTT. The rearrangement links TRBV24-1 to TRBJ1-5, with 8 bases identical to TRBD1. Looked up from germline, CDR1 is KGHDR and CDR2 is SFDVKD. The CDR3 is 19 amino acids. J was trimmed by 2 bases and V by 1 base; bases with no gene match: 12.

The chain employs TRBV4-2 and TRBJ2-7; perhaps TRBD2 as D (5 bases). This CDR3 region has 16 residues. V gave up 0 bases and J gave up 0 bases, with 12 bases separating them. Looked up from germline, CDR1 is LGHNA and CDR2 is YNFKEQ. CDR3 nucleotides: TGTGCCAGCAGCCAAGACCCGGGATCCCCCTCCTACGAGCAGTACTTC. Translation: CASSQDPGSPSYEQYF.

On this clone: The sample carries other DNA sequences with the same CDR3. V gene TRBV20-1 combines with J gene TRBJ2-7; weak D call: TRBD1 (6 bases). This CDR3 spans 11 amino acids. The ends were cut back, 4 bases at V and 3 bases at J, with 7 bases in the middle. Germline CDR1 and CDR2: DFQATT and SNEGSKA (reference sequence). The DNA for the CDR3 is TGCAGTGCTAAACAGGGCTACGAGCAGTACTTC. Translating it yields CSAKQGYEQYF.

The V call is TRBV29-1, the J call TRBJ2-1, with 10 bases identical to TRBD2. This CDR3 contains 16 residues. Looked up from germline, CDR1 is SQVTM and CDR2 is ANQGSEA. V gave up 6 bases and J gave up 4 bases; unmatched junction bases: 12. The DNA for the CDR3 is TGCAGCGTCCTAACCTCTTCTAGCGGGGGTTACAATGAGCAGTTCTTC. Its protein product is CSVLTSSSGGYNEQFF.

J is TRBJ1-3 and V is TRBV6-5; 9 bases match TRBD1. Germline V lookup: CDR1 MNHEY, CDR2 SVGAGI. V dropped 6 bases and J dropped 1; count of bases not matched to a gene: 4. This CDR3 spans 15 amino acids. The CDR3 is CASRTQGASGNTIYF. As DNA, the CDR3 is TGTGCCAGCAGGACACAGGGGGCGTCTGGAAACACCATATATTTT.

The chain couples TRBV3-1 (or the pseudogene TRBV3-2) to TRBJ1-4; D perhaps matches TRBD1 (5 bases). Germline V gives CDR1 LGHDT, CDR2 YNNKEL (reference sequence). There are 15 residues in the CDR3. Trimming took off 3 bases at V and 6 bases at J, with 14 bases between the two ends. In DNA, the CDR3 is TGTGCCAGCAGCCAGGCGTGGGGCCCGGATGAAAAACTGTTTTTT. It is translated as CASSQAWGPDEKLFF.

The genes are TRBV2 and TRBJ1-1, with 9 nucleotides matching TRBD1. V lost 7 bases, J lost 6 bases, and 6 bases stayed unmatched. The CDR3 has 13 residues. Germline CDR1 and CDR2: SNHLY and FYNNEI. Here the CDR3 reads CASTGQGMAEAFF. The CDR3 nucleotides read TGTGCCAGCACCGGACAGGGGATGGCTGAAGCTTTCTTT.

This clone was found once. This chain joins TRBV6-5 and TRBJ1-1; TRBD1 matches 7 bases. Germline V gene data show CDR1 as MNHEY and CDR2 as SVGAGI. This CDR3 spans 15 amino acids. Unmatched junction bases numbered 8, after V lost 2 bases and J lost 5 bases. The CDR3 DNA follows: TGTGCCAGCAGTTACGGTAAAGGGGGCCGGACTGAAGCTTTCTTT. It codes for CASSYGKGGRTEAFF.

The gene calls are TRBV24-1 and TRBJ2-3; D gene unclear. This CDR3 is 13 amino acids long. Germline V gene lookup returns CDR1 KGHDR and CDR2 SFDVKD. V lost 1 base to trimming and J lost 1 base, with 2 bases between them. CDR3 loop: CATSDFGTDTQYF. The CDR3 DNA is TGTGCCACCAGTGATTTCGGCACAGATACGCAGTATTTT.

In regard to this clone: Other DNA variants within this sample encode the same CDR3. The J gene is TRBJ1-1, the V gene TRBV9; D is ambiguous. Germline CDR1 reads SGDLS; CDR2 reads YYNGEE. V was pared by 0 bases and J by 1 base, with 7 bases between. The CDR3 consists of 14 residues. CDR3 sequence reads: CASSVATGNTEAFF. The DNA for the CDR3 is TGTGCCAGCAGCGTAGCGACGGGGAACACTGAAGCTTTCTTT. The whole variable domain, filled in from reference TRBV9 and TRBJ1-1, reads DSGVTQTPKHLITATGQRVTLRCSPRSGDLSVYWYQQSLDQGLQFLIQYYNGEERAKGNILERFSAQQFPDLHSELNLSSLELGDSALYFCASSVATGNTEAFFGQGTRLTVV.

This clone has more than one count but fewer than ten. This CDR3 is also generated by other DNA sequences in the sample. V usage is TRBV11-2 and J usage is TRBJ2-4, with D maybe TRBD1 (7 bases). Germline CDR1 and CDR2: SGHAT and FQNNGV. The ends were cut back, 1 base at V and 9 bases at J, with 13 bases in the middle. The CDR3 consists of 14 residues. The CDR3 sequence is CASSLARQGGIQYF. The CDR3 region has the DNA TGTGCCAGCAGCTTAGCCCGTCAGGGGGGCATTCAGTACTTC.

The CDR3 loop is CASSYQQRGNQPQHF. CDR3 DNA sequence: TGTGCCAGCAGTTACCAACAGAGAGGCAATCAGCCCCAGCATTTT. V usage is TRBV6-2 or TRBV6-3 and J usage is TRBJ1-5; D ambiguous. V was pared by 2 bases and J by 2 bases, with 10 bases between. Looked up from germline, CDR1 is MNHEY and CDR2 is SVGEGT. The CDR3 length is 15 residues.